This T cell receptor beta chain was identified during a study of cytomegalovirus exposure and HLA in healthy donors. This clone came up a few times. The CDR3 consists of 16 residues. Germline CDR1 is SGDLS and CDR2 is YYNGEE. Trimming at V came to 3 bases and at J to 5 bases, leaving 4 bases not matched to a gene. PCR involved 60 Vbeta and 13 Jbeta primers. Only in-frame clones appear in the TCRdb table, and some are missing; sequencing was by immunoSEQ multiplex PCR. In the table there are 140,000 or so clones, around 86% of which are singletons. The receptor's source is a female donor in good health and CMV-seronegative. The material sequenced was PBMCs. This chain links TRBV9 with TRBJ2-5; 16 bases match TRBD2. This CDR3 reads CASSAGLAGGDETQYF. Written as DNA, the CDR3 is TGTGCCAGCAGCGCGGGACTAGCGGGAGGGGATGAGACCCAGTACTTC.